The 26 T cell receptor beta chains below were found in one sample sequenced in a study of blood T cell repertoires in COVID-19. Profiling relied on immunoSEQ multiplex PCR, and the TCRdb table lists in-frame clones only, not all of them. The table shows almost 25,000 clones, with over 75% occurring only once. Sequenced: peripheral blood. The receptor set was obtained from a woman aged 70-85 years with COVID-19, enrolled during active disease.

This chain connects TRBV29-1 to TRBJ1-2; D remains ambiguous. Germline V lookup: CDR1 SQVTM, CDR2 ANQGSEA. The CDR3 consists of 13 residues. Deletions cut 0 bases from V and 8 bases from J, with 13 bases between. The CDR3 DNA is TGCAGCGTTGAAGATCACGGTCTGGTCGGCTACACCTTC. Protein sequence: CSVEDHGLVGYTF.

V and J are TRBV28 and TRBJ2-5; 8 bases map to TRBD1. The CDR3 runs to 15 residues. From germline, CDR1 is MDHEN and CDR2 SYDVKM. V lost 5 bases to trimming and J lost 1 base; unmatched junction nucleotides: 6. CDR3 sequence (DNA): TGTGCCAGCAGTATCTCGGACAGGGTCCAAGAGACCCAGTACTTC. Translation gives CASSISDRVQETQYF.

The chain uses TRBV14 and TRBJ2-3; D call uncertain. Germline CDR1 and CDR2: SGHDN and FVKESK. V dropped 4 bases and J dropped 1 base, with 12 bases sitting between them. There are 15 residues in the CDR3. CDR3 DNA sequence: TGTGCCAGCAGCCCAGGATGGCCGCGCACAGATACGCAGTATTTT. Its protein is CASSPGWPRTDTQYF.

V usage is TRBV4-2 and J usage is TRBJ1-1; the D is unclear. Germline values: CDR1 LGHNA, CDR2 YNFKEQ. The CDR3 has 14 residues. Trimming cost V 3 bases and J 0 bases, with 8 bases left between them. In DNA form, the CDR3 reads TGTGCCAGCAGCCAGGAGAGAGTGAACACTGAAGCTTTCTTT. It encodes CASSQERVNTEAFF.

The rearrangement uses TRBV5-6 and TRBJ2-3, with TRBD1 identical over 8 bases. Unmatched junction bases numbered 8, after V lost 4 bases and J lost 1 base. Per the germline V gene, CDR1 is SGHDT and CDR2 is YYEEEE. The CDR3 extends over 16 amino acids. As DNA, the CDR3 is TGTGCCAGCAGCCCGGACAGGGTGTACCGCACAGATACGCAGTATTTT. Translation gives CASSPDRVYRTDTQYF.

This chain uses TRBV15 with TRBJ1-1; 9 positions match TRBD1. After removal of 3 bases from V and 5 bases from J, the junction contained 10 bases not matched to a gene. Germline V lookup: CDR1 LNHNV, CDR2 YYDKDF (reference sequence). CDR3 length: 16 amino acids. CDR3 in amino acids: CATSSDKQGALTEAFF. CDR3 in DNA: TGTGCCACCAGCAGTGACAAACAGGGGGCGCTGACTGAAGCTTTCTTT.

V and J are TRBV7-9 and TRBJ1-1; D not certain. V was clipped by 2 bases and J by 0 bases, with 19 bases between them. CDR1 and CDR2 from the germline V gene are SEHNR and FQNEAQ (reference sequence). The CDR3 totals 18 residues. The CDR3 nucleotides read TGTGCCAGCAGCTTATTGAGGATAGGTCTTTTCATGAACACTGAAGCTTTCTTT. It codes for CASSLLRIGLFMNTEAFF.

As concerns this clone: Other DNA sequences in the same sample also yield this CDR3. The CDR3 loop is CASSLGGNTEAFF. CDR3 nucleotide sequence: TGCGCCAGCAGCTTAGGGGGGAACACTGAAGCTTTCTTT. The chain carries TRBV5-1 and TRBJ1-1; maybe TRBD1 (6 bases). The CDR3 is 13 amino acids. Trimming stripped 2 bases from V and 1 base from J, with 6 bases between. Per the germline V gene, CDR1 is SGHRS and CDR2 is YFSETQ.

The chain uses TRBV18 and TRBJ2-1, with TRBD2 matching 9 bases. In germline, CDR1 is KGHSH, CDR2 LQKENI. CDR3 length: 15 residues. Germline trimming cut 3 bases from V and 8 bases from J; bases unmatched to any gene: 8. The chain's CDR3 is CASSPLGTSSDEQFF. CDR3 DNA sequence: TGTGCCAGCTCACCCCTGGGGACTAGCAGCGATGAGCAGTTCTTC.

This chain joins TRBV9 and TRBJ1-2; D perhaps matches TRBD1 (6 bases). Germline-derived CDR1 and CDR2 are SGDLS and YYNGEE. The V and J ends lost 3 bases and 8 bases respectively, with 17 bases between them. The CDR3 has 14 amino acids. This CDR3 reads CASSGTAQIAGYTF. The CDR3 nucleotides read TGTGCCAGCAGCGGGACAGCCCAGATTGCCGGCTACACCTTC.

This rearrangement joins TRBV6-6 to TRBJ1-6, with 9 bases fitting TRBD1. Germline V gene sequence: CDR1 MNHNY, CDR2 SVGAGI (reference sequence). The V and J ends lost 7 bases and 11 bases, in that order; junction bases with no gene match: 12. This CDR3 spans 15 amino acids. The chain's CDR3 is CASTRPGDRATPLHF. As DNA, the CDR3 is TGTGCCAGCACTCGACCCGGGGACAGGGCTACACCCCTCCACTTT.

The chain recombines TRBV6-5 with TRBJ1-2, with TRBD1 matching 7 bases. V dropped 8 bases and J dropped 2; count of bases not matched to a gene: 5. CDR3 length equals 13 residues. The germline CDR1 and CDR2 sequences are MNHEY and SVGAGI. The CDR3 region is CASGGQWNYGYTF. The CDR3 coding sequence is TGTGCCAGCGGGGGACAGTGGAACTATGGCTACACCTTC.

V is TRBV6-5 and J is TRBJ2-3; the D gene is possibly TRBD1 (6 bases). CDR1 MNHEY and CDR2 SVGAGI come from the germline V gene. The CDR3 extends over 13 amino acids. V was pared by 0 bases and J by 5 bases, with 6 bases between. The CDR3 DNA reads as TGTGCCAGCAGTTACTCGACAGGAGATACGCAGTATTTT. Translating gives CASSYSTGDTQYF.

This clone occurred a few times. This chain joins TRBV5-6 and TRBJ1-3; D not resolved. Looked up from germline, CDR1 is SGHDT and CDR2 is YYEEEE. The CDR3 is made up of 17 amino acids. Deletions cut 1 base from V and 0 bases from J, with 14 bases between. CDR3 nucleotides: TGTGCCAGCAGCTTGAGGCAGGTGGGCGTCTCTGGAAACACCATATATTTT. It yields the protein CASSLRQVGVSGNTIYF.

The chain uses TRBV25-1 and TRBJ1-2, with TRBD1 matching 7 bases. The J segment lost 3 bases and the V segment lost 2 bases, leaving 0 bases of the junction unmatched. From germline, CDR1 is MGHDK and CDR2 SYGVNS. CDR3 length equals 13 residues. The CDR3 DNA follows: TGTGCCAGCAGTGAAGGGACAGACTATGGCTACACCTTC. This sequence encodes CASSEGTDYGYTF.

CDR3 residues: CASSQGELAGGRWNNEQFF. In DNA form, the CDR3 reads TGTGCCAGCAGCCAGGGAGAGCTAGCGGGAGGGCGCTGGAACAATGAGCAGTTCTTC. The chain carries TRBV3-1 (or the pseudogene TRBV3-2) and TRBJ2-1, with 12 bases lining up with TRBD2. Trimming removed 3 bases from V and 5 bases from J; junction bases left unmatched: 14. Germline CDR1 LGHDT, CDR2 YNNKEL (reference sequence). The CDR3 is 19 residues long.

The genes are TRBV4-3 and TRBJ2-1; TRBD1 agrees at 7 bases. After removal of 4 bases from V and 3 bases from J, the junction contained 9 bases not matched to a gene. CDR1 is LGHNA and CDR2 is YSLEER in the germline V gene. The CDR3 covers 16 residues. The CDR3 is CASSRDLGQSYNEQFF. CDR3 bases: TGCGCCAGCAGCCGGGACCTGGGACAGAGCTACAATGAGCAGTTCTTC.

This clone was seen a handful of times. The V gene is TRBV12-5, the J gene TRBJ2-5; no firm D call. The CDR3 length is 15 residues. CDR1 is LGHNT, CDR2 FRNRAP, per germline. Trimming shortened V by 4 bases and J by 1 base, and 13 bases separated the two germline ends. The CDR3 region has the DNA TGTGCTAGTGGTTCCCCACGCGACACCCAAGAGACCCAGTACTTC. It translates to CASGSPRDTQETQYF.

V usage is TRBV14 and J usage is TRBJ1-2, with D possibly TRBD1 on 5 matching bases. The germline V gene encodes CDR1 SGHDN and CDR2 FVKESK. V was pared by 1 base and J by 4 bases, with 10 bases between. The length of the CDR3 is 14 residues. CDR3 sequence: CASSQAGVPYGYTF. CDR3 sequence (DNA): TGTGCCAGCAGCCAAGCGGGGGTACCCTATGGCTACACCTTC.

This clone was recorded only once. The chain is built from TRBV2 and TRBJ2-7; maybe TRBD2 (5 bases). Trimming stripped 6 bases from V and 1 base from J, with 19 bases between. Germline V gene data show CDR1 as SNHLY and CDR2 as FYNNEI. The CDR3 is 16 amino acids. CDR3 sequence reads: CASSAGPPVNSYEQYF. The CDR3 DNA sequence: TGTGCCAGCAGCGCGGGCCCCCCGGTCAATTCCTACGAGCAGTACTTC.

The chain uses TRBV7-6 and TRBJ2-1; 14 bases match TRBD2. Trimming at V came to 1 base and at J to 10 bases, leaving 6 bases not matched to a gene. The CDR3 runs 16 residues. Germline CDR1 and CDR2: SGHVS and FNYEAQ. In DNA, the CDR3 is TGTGCCAGCAGCTTAGGAGGGACTAGCGGGAGAAGAGAGCAGTTCTTC. It encodes CASSLGGTSGRREQFF.

The CDR3 DNA is TGTGCCAGCAGCTTGGAGGCGTCGGAGTATACGCAGTATTTT. Translated, it gives CASSLEASEYTQYF. The gene calls are TRBV5-4 and TRBJ2-3; D not resolved. CDR1 SGHNT and CDR2 YYREEE come from the germline V gene (reference sequence). V was cut by 0 bases and J by 7 bases, with 12 bases left in between. CDR3 length: 14 residues.

The chain joins TRBV5-1 to TRBJ2-3, with 9 bases identical to TRBD2. CDR1 is SGHRS and CDR2 is YFSETQ in the germline V gene. CDR3 length equals 17 residues. Unmatched junction bases numbered 8, after V lost 0 bases and J lost 3 bases. In DNA, the CDR3 is TGCGCCAGCAGCTTGGGGTGGCTAGCGGGGTGGACAGATACGCAGTATTTT. The encoded protein is CASSLGWLAGWTDTQYF.

This clone was picked up one time. V usage is TRBV6-5 and J usage is TRBJ1-1; D gene uncertain. The CDR3 runs to 13 residues. The germline CDR1 and CDR2 sequences are MNHEY and SVGAGI. V lost 5 bases to trimming and J lost 4 bases, with 11 bases between them. CDR3 residues: CASSTNPGTEAFF. Written as DNA, the CDR3 is TGTGCCAGCAGTACCAATCCAGGCACTGAAGCTTTCTTT.

The chain couples TRBV6-2 or TRBV6-3 to TRBJ2-3, with D possibly matching TRBD2 (6 bases). CDR3 length: 17 residues. Trimming removed 0 bases at V and 4 bases at J, with 17 bases between. CDR1 is MNHEY, CDR2 SVGEGT, per germline. DNA of the CDR3: TGTGCCAGCAGTTACTCAATGACTAGTTCCAGACCAGATACGCAGTATTTT. It specifies CASSYSMTSSRPDTQYF.

The chain employs TRBV6-5 and TRBJ2-5; weak D call: TRBD2 (6 bases). Trimming pared 6 bases from V and 1 base from J, leaving 12 bases between. CDR3 length equals 14 residues. Germline CDR1 reads MNHEY; CDR2 reads SVGAGI. In DNA, the CDR3 is TGTGCCAGCAGACGAGCGGGCCCCCAAGAGACCCAGTACTTC. Amino acid sequence: CASRRAGPQETQYF.